Sequencing of this T cell receptor beta chain was carried out in a study of cytomegalovirus exposure and HLA in healthy donors. The primer mix had 60 Vbeta and 13 Jbeta primers. Assay: immunoSEQ multiplex PCR; the TCRdb copy retains only in-frame clones and omits some. The sample lists 150,000 to 200,000 clones, roughly 87% seen once, with around 0.21% in the top ten. Sequencing input: PBMCs. The receptor was isolated from a girl in the first two years of life in good health and CMV-seronegative.

This CDR3 is CASSPRTSGRAADTQYF. In DNA form, the CDR3 reads TGTGCCAGCAGCCCCAGGACTAGCGGGAGGGCTGCAGATACGCAGTATTTT. The V call is TRBV11-2, the J call TRBJ2-3; 15 bases agree with TRBD2. Trimming cost V 5 bases and J 4 bases; bases outside gene matches: 7. The CDR3 has 17 amino acids. Germline V gene data show CDR1 as SGHAT and CDR2 as FQNNGV.